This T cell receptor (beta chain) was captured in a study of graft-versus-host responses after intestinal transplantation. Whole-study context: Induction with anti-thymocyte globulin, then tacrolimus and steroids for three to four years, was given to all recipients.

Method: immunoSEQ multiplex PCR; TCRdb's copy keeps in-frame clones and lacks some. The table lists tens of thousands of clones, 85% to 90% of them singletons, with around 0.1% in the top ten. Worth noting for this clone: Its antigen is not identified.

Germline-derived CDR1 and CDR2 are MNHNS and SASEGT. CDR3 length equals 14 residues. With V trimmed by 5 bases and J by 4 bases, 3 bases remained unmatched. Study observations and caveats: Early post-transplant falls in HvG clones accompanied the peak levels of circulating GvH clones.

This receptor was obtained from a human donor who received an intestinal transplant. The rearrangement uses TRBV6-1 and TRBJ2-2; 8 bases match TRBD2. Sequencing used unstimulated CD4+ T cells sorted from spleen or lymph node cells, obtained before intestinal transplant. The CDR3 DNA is TGTGCCAGCAGTTTCGGGGGGGCCACCGGGGAGCTGTTTTTT. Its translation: CASSFGGATGELFF.